This is a list of T cell receptor beta chains from one sample in a study of blood T cell repertoires in COVID-19. Libraries were prepared by immunoSEQ multiplex PCR; TCRdb keeps only in-frame clonotypes and omits some of them. The sample contains about 61,000 clones, around 87% of which appear only once. The sequenced material came from peripheral blood. Source of these receptors: a man between 60 and 75 years old with acute or convalescent COVID-19. CDR3s include the opening cysteine and the closing phenylalanine or tryptophan. The D gene is left open where the match is weak. Some rows mark clone size as missing; the rest say once, few, many or name a class of expanded clone.

d_call,v_call,clone_size,j_call,cdr3_nt,cdr3_aa
TRBD2,TRBV19,NA,TRBJ2-3,TGTGCCAGTAGTAACCCGACTAGCGGGGGGCCGAAACAAAATACGCAGTATTTT,CASSNPTSGGPKQNTQYF
NA,TRBV10-3,NA,TRBJ2-2,TGTGCCACCCGACAGGTTGATTTTGTCACCGGGGAGCTGTTTTTT,CATRQVDFVTGELFF
TRBD1,TRBV18,NA,TRBJ2-7,TGTGCCAGCTCCTCAGACAGGGTTTCCTACGAGCAGTACTTC,CASSSDRVSYEQYF
TRBD1,TRBV19,once,TRBJ1-1,TGTGCCGTTAGGGGGTTAGCAGGGGGCACTGAAGCTTTCTTT,CAVRGLAGGTEAFF
NA,TRBV11-3,NA,TRBJ2-3,TGTGCCAGCAGCCAGCAGGGTGCGGATACGCAGTATTTT,CASSQQGADTQYF
NA,TRBV10-2,NA,TRBJ1-1,TGCGCCAGCACGAATAGCGAGTCCTGGAACACTGAAGCTTTCTTT,CASTNSESWNTEAFF
TRBD1,TRBV27,NA,TRBJ2-3,TGTGCCAGCAGTTTTCAGGGGGCGAGAGATACGCAGTATTTT,CASSFQGARDTQYF
TRBD1,TRBV11-2,NA,TRBJ2-1,TGTGCCAGCAGCCCACCCTGGACAGGGTGGGAGCAGTTCTTC,CASSPPWTGWEQFF
TRBD1,TRBV10-2,NA,TRBJ2-7,TGCGCCAGCACGGTACAGGGGTACTACGAGCAGTACTTC,CASTVQGYYEQYF
TRBD1,TRBV7-2,NA,TRBJ1-1,TGTGCCAGCAGCTTAGTTGGACAGGGGGCTTGGACTGAAGCTTTCTTT,CASSLVGQGAWTEAFF
TRBD2,TRBV2,NA,TRBJ2-7,TGTGCCAGCAGGGTTCTAGTGGAGGGAGGGGACGAGCAGTACTTC,CASRVLVEGGDEQYF
NA,TRBV10-3,few,TRBJ1-3,TGTGCCATCAGTGAGTCGATTTACCAGGGCTCTGGAAACACCATATATTTT,CAISESIYQGSGNTIYF
TRBD1,TRBV7-6,few,TRBJ1-2,TGTGCCAGCAGCGTCGGGACAGGGCTTTATGGCTACACCTTC,CASSVGTGLYGYTF
NA,TRBV3-1/TRBV3-2,once,TRBJ2-7,TGTGCCAGCAGCCAAGACCGGGAAACCCTTTCTCGTTACGAGCAGTACTTC,CASSQDRETLSRYEQYF
TRBD1,TRBV3-1/TRBV3-2,NA,TRBJ1-1,TGTGCCAGCAGCCAAGAGGGCTACAGGGGGCTGGGGACTGAAGCTTTCTTT,CASSQEGYRGLGTEAFF
NA,TRBV15,NA,TRBJ2-5,TGTGCCACCAGGTTAAAGGGGAGGGAGACCCAGTACTTC,CATRLKGRETQYF
TRBD1,TRBV29-1,NA,TRBJ1-2,TGCAGCGTGTCCCTCGGACAGGGGGCTGTCTATGGCTACACCTTC,CSVSLGQGAVYGYTF
TRBD1,TRBV24-1,NA,TRBJ2-5,TGTGCCACCAGTGATTCTCCGGGACAGGGGGCGAAGACCCAGTACTTC,CATSDSPGQGAKTQYF
TRBD1,TRBV4-1,NA,TRBJ1-4,TGCGCCAGCAGCCAAGTGACAGGGAAAAATGAAAAACTGTTTTTT,CASSQVTGKNEKLFF
TRBD2,TRBV7-2,NA,TRBJ2-2,TGTGCCAGCAGCTTAGGCGGGGGTGTTGACACCGGGGAGCTGTTTTTT,CASSLGGGVDTGELFF
TRBD1,TRBV19,NA,TRBJ2-7,TGTGCCAGTAGTCCCAGAGGGGGCAGGCAGTACTTC,CASSPRGGRQYF
NA,TRBV7-2,NA,TRBJ1-6,TGTGCCAGCAGCAATATTGGTCTGCGTTCACCCCTCCACTTT,CASSNIGLRSPLHF